The 22 T cell receptor beta chains given below trace back to one sample, sequenced in a study of CD8+ T cells in alopecia areata. Once RNA had been extracted, it was reverse transcribed into cDNA to act as the sequencing template. Here immunoSEQ multiplex PCR was the method, and the copy in TCRdb shows in-frame clones only, minus some. The profile shows some 170,000 clones, 67% of them singletons. The sample here was CD8+ T cells sorted from blood, taken at week 0. These receptors were obtained from a human donor with alopecia areata.

This chain links TRBV14 with TRBJ2-7; weak D call: TRBD2 (6 bases). Per the germline V gene, CDR1 is SGHDN and CDR2 is FVKESK. This CDR3 is built from 14 residues. V gave up 0 bases and J gave up 5 bases, with 11 bases separating them. Here the CDR3 DNA reads TGTGCCAGCAGCCAAGAGCGGGGATACCACGAGCAGTACTTC. Protein product: CASSQERGYHEQYF.

The gene calls are TRBV6-6 and TRBJ1-2; D gene uncertain. In germline, CDR1 is MNHNY, CDR2 SVGAGI (reference sequence). The CDR3 length is 11 residues. V dropped 2 bases and J dropped 12 bases, with 10 bases sitting between them. CDR3 protein: CASSYLRENTF. CDR3 nucleotides: TGTGCCAGCAGTTACCTACGGGAAAACACCTTC.

The rearrangement joins TRBV7-9 to TRBJ1-1; the match to TRBD1 covers 7 bases. The length of the CDR3 is 12 residues. The V gene end was trimmed by 4 bases and the J gene end by 8 bases; junction bases not matched to a gene: 4. Germline V gene lookup returns CDR1 SEHNR and CDR2 FQNEAQ (reference sequence). CDR3 nucleotide sequence: TGTGCCAGCAGCTCCCGACAGGGAGAAGCTTTCTTT. This sequence encodes CASSSRQGEAFF.

V and J are TRBV5-1 and TRBJ1-4, with a tentative D call TRBD1 (5 bases). Trimming left V 0 bases short and J 4 bases short, with 10 bases between. The germline V gene has CDR1 SGHRS and CDR2 YFSETQ. The CDR3 runs 15 residues. Here the CDR3 DNA reads TGCGCCAGCAGCTTGGAGGGGTCGGGTAATGAAAAACTGTTTTTT. Protein sequence: CASSLEGSGNEKLFF.

The chain has TRBV5-1 and TRBJ2-7; D ambiguous. Trimming cost V 3 bases and J 1 base, with 8 bases left between them. Germline V gene data show CDR1 as SGHRS and CDR2 as YFSETQ. The CDR3 has 13 amino acids. The CDR3 is CASSSTPSYEQYF. CDR3 nucleotides: TGCGCCAGCAGCTCCACACCGTCCTACGAGCAGTACTTC.

The V gene is TRBV27, the J gene TRBJ1-5, with 9 bases aligning to TRBD1. CDR1 and CDR2 from the germline V gene are MNHEY and SMNVEV (reference sequence). The CDR3 totals 14 residues. Trimming removed 8 bases from V and 6 bases from J; junction bases left unmatched: 8. The CDR3 nucleotides are TGTGCCAGCCGGGGACAGGGTCGTACTCAGCCCCAGCATTTT. Protein: CASRGQGRTQPQHF.

The chain recombines TRBV14 with TRBJ2-1; no clear D gene. Trimming stripped 6 bases from V and 10 bases from J, with 13 bases between. From germline, CDR1 is SGHDN and CDR2 FVKESK. CDR3 length: 12 amino acids. DNA for the CDR3: TGTGCCAGCAGTAAGGGTGTGGAGGAGCAGTTCTTC. It translates to CASSKGVEEQFF.

This rearrangement joins TRBV29-1 to TRBJ2-5; 7 nucleotides match TRBD2. Germline V CDR1 and CDR2: SQVTM, ANQGSEA. The V segment lost 3 bases and the J segment 3 bases; nucleotides outside the gene matches: 16. This CDR3 has 17 amino acids. CDR3 protein: CSVDGLAAQYREETQYF. The CDR3 DNA reads TGCAGCGTTGATGGTCTAGCGGCGCAGTATAGGGAAGAGACCCAGTACTTC.

This clone was observed a single time. V is TRBV29-1 and J is TRBJ2-3, with no clear D. The CDR3 loop spans 18 amino acids. Trimming shortened V by 3 bases and J by 2 bases, and 24 bases separated the two germline ends. Germline-derived CDR1 and CDR2 are SQVTM and ANQGSEA. The CDR3 region is CSVDLDPTHSNLTDTQYF. In DNA form, the CDR3 reads TGCAGCGTTGACCTCGACCCGACACACTCGAATCTCACAGATACGCAGTATTTT.

The J gene is TRBJ1-5, the V gene TRBV5-6; the D is unclear. The CDR3 consists of 14 residues. V lost 0 bases to trimming and J lost 2 bases, with 6 bases between them. Germline V gives CDR1 SGHDT, CDR2 YYEEEE. The CDR3: CASSLGFGNQPQHF. The CDR3 DNA reads TGTGCCAGCAGCTTGGGGTTCGGCAATCAGCCCCAGCATTTT.

The chain employs TRBV29-1 and TRBJ2-3; 7 positions agree with TRBD1. The V gene end was trimmed by 7 bases and the J gene end by 8 bases; junction bases not matched to a gene: 6. CDR3 length: 11 amino acids. Germline assignment: CDR1 SQVTM and CDR2 ANQGSEA. In DNA form, the CDR3 reads TGCAGCGCAGACAGGGACGGTACGCAGTATTTT. Translated: CSADRDGTQYF.

This clone was observed a single time. The chain links TRBV29-1 to TRBJ1-1; D is possibly TRBD1 (6 bases). Germline values: CDR1 SQVTM, CDR2 ANQGSEA. Trimming stripped 7 bases from V and 1 base from J, with 13 bases between. The CDR3 loop spans 13 amino acids. The CDR3 DNA sequence: TGCAGCGCTGGACGGGACAAGAACACTGAAGCTTTCTTT. Its translation: CSAGRDKNTEAFF.

The V gene is TRBV5-1, the J gene TRBJ2-3; D is unresolved. Germline CDR1 reads SGHRS; CDR2 reads YFSETQ. Deletions cut 0 bases from V and 5 bases from J, with 4 bases between. CDR3 size: 12 residues. DNA for the CDR3: TGCGCCAGCAGCTTGGGGCGAGATACGCAGTATTTT. Its translation is CASSLGRDTQYF.

The chain links TRBV29-1 to TRBJ2-1, with D possibly being TRBD1 or TRBD2 (5 bases each). CDR1 and CDR2 from the germline V gene are SQVTM and ANQGSEA. The CDR3 consists of 18 residues. Deletions cut 3 bases from V and 8 bases from J, with 29 bases between. The CDR3 nucleotides read TGCAGCGTTGACGAAGGGCTAGCTCGGGGACCTTTTTGGGATGAGCAGTTCTTC. It yields the protein CSVDEGLARGPFWDEQFF.

The rearrangement joins TRBV6-5 to TRBJ1-2, with 7 bases that match TRBD1. Trimming at V came to 2 bases and at J to 8 bases, leaving 8 bases not matched to a gene. The CDR3 is 14 amino acids. The V gene's germline CDR1 is MNHEY and CDR2 SVGAGI. The CDR3 sequence is CASSYKGGAEGYTF. CDR3 DNA: TGTGCCAGCAGTTACAAAGGGGGCGCAGAGGGCTACACCTTC.

This clone was detected a few times. This chain joins TRBV13 and TRBJ2-5, with D possibly matching TRBD2 (5 bases). The CDR3 runs 14 residues. CDR1 is PRHDT and CDR2 is FYEKMQ in the germline V gene (reference sequence). Trimming removed 5 bases at V and 4 bases at J, with 14 bases between. CDR3 bases: TGTGCCAGCAGCGTCGGACCCGCGGGAGAGACCCAGTACTTC. This encodes CASSVGPAGETQYF.

This chain connects TRBV11-3 to TRBJ2-2, with D possibly TRBD1 on 5 matching bases. In germline, CDR1 is SGHNT, CDR2 YENEEA. The CDR3 covers 14 residues. The germline V and J ends were trimmed by 5 bases and 5 bases, with 12 bases remaining between them. The CDR3 reads CASSQTTETGELFF. The DNA for the CDR3 is TGTGCCAGCAGCCAAACGACAGAGACCGGGGAGCTGTTTTTT.

The rearrangement joins TRBV7-3 to TRBJ1-2; TRBD1 agrees at 9 bases. CDR1 and CDR2 from the germline V gene are SGHTA and FQGTGA. The junction had 10 bases not matched to a gene; V was cut back by 7 bases and J by 7 bases. The CDR3 has 14 amino acids. For the CDR3, the DNA is TGTGCCAGCATTGACAGGGGGACTGCGCTTGGCTACACCTTC. Translation: CASIDRGTALGYTF.

The gene calls are TRBV21-1 and TRBJ1-5; TRBD1 is the table's D call and was not checked against the DNA. TRBV21-1 is termed a pseudogene. CDR3 length: 16 residues. The CDR3 region is CASSKVTGLSNQPQHF. CDR3 in DNA: TGTGCCAGCAGCAAAGTTACAGGGTTAAGCAATCAGCCCCAGCATTTT.

The chain has TRBV13 and TRBJ1-2; tentative D call: TRBD1 (5 bases). V lost 0 bases, J lost 2 bases, and 13 bases lay in between. The CDR3 is 16 amino acids. Germline V gives CDR1 PRHDT, CDR2 FYEKMQ (reference sequence). The DNA of the CDR3 is TGTGCCAGCAGCTTAGGCCCAGGGCCGTCAAACTATGGCTACACCTTC. This gives the protein CASSLGPGPSNYGYTF.

V usage is TRBV5-1 and J usage is TRBJ2-7; D remains ambiguous. Germline-derived CDR1 and CDR2 are SGHRS and YFSETQ. The germline V and J ends were trimmed by 0 bases and 2 bases, with 6 bases remaining between them. The CDR3 loop spans 13 amino acids. This CDR3 is CASSLGDTYEQYF. DNA for the CDR3: TGCGCCAGCAGCTTGGGAGACACCTACGAGCAGTACTTC.

This clone has just a few counts. This chain links TRBV29-1 with TRBJ2-1, with D unclear. Germline-derived CDR1 and CDR2 are SQVTM and ANQGSEA. V lost 5 bases and J lost 8, with 7 bases in between. CDR3 length: 10 residues. CDR3 coding DNA: TGCAGCGTTCCGGTCGATGAGCAGTTCTTC. It translates to CSVPVDEQFF.